These 28 T cell receptor beta chains share one sample of origin, sequenced in a study of CD8 T cells in ankylosing spondylitis (dated by TCRdb to 2017 to 2019). Receptors were amplified or captured by 5' RACE. Data came from an Illumina HiSeq 2500. Starting from the raw public reads, TCRdb applied fastp trimming at Q25, assembled clones with MiXCR and retained in-frame beta chains. Each CDR3 protein gets just one entry, which takes the most common genes and DNA from the rows behind it. This sample lists around 490,000 distinct CDR3 sequences; about 5% were detected once. The ten largest clones take up under 4.5% of the sample. The study at large found these results: Blood from ankylosing spondylitis patients appeared to be characterized by a TCR beta motif made up of under ten highly homologous amino acid variants.

Their cognate antigens are unknown. Sequences were obtained from blood, either unsorted or a sorted T cell fraction (not recorded which). The receptor source for this set is a male donor with ankylosing spondylitis.

This clonotype was observed many times. V and J are TRBV20-1 and TRBJ2-1; maybe TRBD1 (6 bases). The CDR3 runs to 15 residues. The V gene lost 6 bases and the J gene lost 5 bases, with 20 bases spanning the gap. Per germline, CDR1 DFQATT and CDR2 SNEGSKA (reference sequence). DNA for the CDR3: TGCAGTGCCACCCCCTGGGGGACACACCACAATGAGCAGTTCTTC. It codes for CSATPWGTHHNEQFF.

This clonotype has ten or more counts. The chain has TRBV29-1 and TRBJ2-1; perhaps TRBD1 as D (6 bases). Germline CDR1 reads SQVTM; CDR2 reads ANQGSEA. V gave up 4 bases and J gave up 4 bases, with 14 bases separating them. CDR3 length: 14 residues. CDR3 DNA sequence: TGCAGCGTTGCCCGTGGGGGCCTGTACAATGAGCAGTTCTTC. Translating it yields CSVARGGLYNEQFF.

The V call is TRBV2, the J call TRBJ1-3; D is unresolved. The length of the CDR3 is 13 residues. The V end lost 5 bases, the J end lost 1 base, and 6 bases lay between the germline ends. Germline V gene lookup returns CDR1 SNHLY and CDR2 FYNNEI. The CDR3 nucleotides read TGTGCCAGCAGTCGAGAATCTGGAAACACCATATATTTT. Its protein product is CASSRESGNTIYF. The full variable domain, in which reference TRBV2 and TRBJ1-3 provide the parts outside the CDR3, is EPEVTQTPSHQVTQMGQEVILRCVPISNHLYFYWYRQILGQKVEFLVSFYNNEISEKSEIFDDQFSVERPDGSNFTLKIRSTKLEDSAMYFCASSRESGNTIYFGEGSWLTVV.

The CDR3 DNA follows: TGCAGCGTTGAAGATATAGGGGGGAGCTCCTACGAGCAGTACTTC. Residues: CSVEDIGGSSYEQYF. This chain uses TRBV29-1 with TRBJ2-7; D is tentatively TRBD1 or TRBD2 (6 bases each). This CDR3 is 15 amino acids long. Per the germline V gene, CDR1 is SQVTM and CDR2 is ANQGSEA. V lost 0 bases and J lost 0, with 12 bases in between.

This clonotype was found many times. V usage is TRBV20-1 and J usage is TRBJ2-2; TRBD2 matches at 8 bases. The CDR3 is made up of 15 amino acids. The V segment lost 0 bases and the J segment 3 bases; nucleotides outside the gene matches: 3. CDR1 is DFQATT, CDR2 SNEGSKA, per germline (reference sequence). The CDR3 loop is CSARDTREDTGELFF. The CDR3 coding sequence is TGCAGTGCTAGAGATACGCGGGAGGACACCGGGGAGCTGTTTTTT.

This clonotype was seen repeatedly, ten times or more. CDR3 nucleotide sequence: TGTGCCAGCCAACCGGGGGGTAACGGGGAGCTGTTTTTT. Its translation is CASQPGGNGELFF. This chain joins TRBV7-2 and TRBJ2-2; 7 bases fit TRBD2. This CDR3 has 13 residues. Looked up from germline, CDR1 is SGHTA and CDR2 is FQGNSA. Trimming cost V 8 bases and J 7 bases; bases outside gene matches: 7.

Ten or more counts support this clonotype. The chain employs TRBV20-1 and TRBJ2-2, with D perhaps matching TRBD1 (5 bases). The CDR3 has 17 amino acids. Per germline, CDR1 DFQATT and CDR2 SNEGSKA (reference sequence). Trimming stripped 3 bases from V and 3 bases from J, with 20 bases between. The CDR3 loop is CSASLRTPRRDTGELFF. Here the CDR3 DNA reads TGCAGTGCTAGCCTCCGGACACCCCGGCGAGACACCGGGGAGCTGTTTTTT.

This clonotype was seen a handful of times. J is TRBJ2-1 and V is TRBV4-1; 10 positions match TRBD2. This CDR3 spans 16 amino acids. J lost 8 bases, V lost 1 base, and 8 bases had no gene match. CDR1 and CDR2 (germline): MGHRA, YSYEKL. CDR3 DNA sequence: TGCGCCAGCAGCCAAGGTCAAGGACTAGCGGTTGATGAGCAGTTCTTC. It specifies CASSQGQGLAVDEQFF.

This clonotype was detected ten times or more. V is TRBV20-1 and J is TRBJ1-2; tentative D call: TRBD1 (6 bases). V dropped 3 bases and J dropped 5 bases, with 13 bases sitting between them. The CDR3 is 13 amino acids. CDR1 is DFQATT and CDR2 is SNEGSKA in the germline V gene (reference sequence). The CDR3 protein is CSASRGIGYGYTF. The CDR3 bases are TGCAGTGCTAGTAGGGGGATCGGTTATGGCTACACCTTC.

At least ten counts were recorded for this clonotype. This chain connects TRBV25-1 to TRBJ2-5; TRBD1 matches at 7 bases. Germline V gene data show CDR1 as MGHDK and CDR2 as SYGVNS. With V trimmed by 3 bases and J by 1 base, 5 bases remained unmatched. This CDR3 comprises 15 residues. In DNA, the CDR3 is TGTGCCAGCAGTGAGGGGACAGCACTCCAAGAGACCCAGTACTTC. Translated, it gives CASSEGTALQETQYF.

This clonotype was counted at least ten times. The rearrangement joins TRBV7-2 to TRBJ2-7, with 13 bases aligning to TRBD2. The CDR3 runs to 16 residues. Trimming took 2 bases from V and 2 from J; bases not matched to a gene: 3. Germline V gives CDR1 SGHTA, CDR2 FQGNSA. Here the CDR3 reads CASSLLTSGGAYEQYF. The CDR3 nucleotides are TGTGCCAGCAGCTTACTTACTAGCGGGGGGGCCTACGAGCAGTACTTC.

This clonotype showed up many times. The chain uses TRBV12-3 or TRBV12-4 and TRBJ2-3; D is ambiguous. The germline V and J ends were trimmed by 4 bases and 6 bases, with 8 bases remaining between them. The CDR3 contains 12 residues. The CDR3 DNA sequence: TGTGCCAGCAGTTATCGGGTGGATACGCAGTATTTT. This sequence encodes CASSYRVDTQYF.

As concerns this clonotype: Here the CDR3 omits its conserved ending phenylalanine or tryptophan, so a read error is the likely source. DNA for the CDR3: TGCGCCAGCAGCTTCGGGGGTAGCGGATACAATGAGCAGTTCCTC. Translating it yields CASSFGGSGYNEQFL. The chain has TRBV5-1 and TRBJ2-1; D may be TRBD2 (6 bases). V shed 2 bases and J shed 4 bases, with 13 bases lying between them. Germline CDR1 SGHRS, CDR2 YFSETQ. This CDR3 contains 15 residues.

In this sample, this clonotype turned up many times. The rearrangement joins TRBV5-4 to TRBJ1-6; a possible D gene is TRBD1 (6 bases). Trimming removed 0 bases at V and 9 bases at J, with 10 bases between. CDR3 length equals 14 residues. CDR1 is SGHNT, CDR2 YYREEE, per germline (reference sequence). CDR3 DNA: TGTGCCAGCAGCTTGGAAACAGGGTTTTCACCCCTCCACTTT. Encoded protein: CASSLETGFSPLHF.

Ten or more counts support this clonotype. The chain recombines TRBV20-1 with TRBJ2-3, with D unresolved. In germline, CDR1 is DFQATT, CDR2 SNEGSKA (reference sequence). The CDR3 runs 14 residues. V dropped 0 bases and J dropped 3 bases, with 10 bases sitting between them. The chain's CDR3 is CSARDKVWTDTQYF. The CDR3 DNA reads TGCAGTGCTAGAGACAAAGTTTGGACAGATACGCAGTATTTT.

This clonotype was seen at least ten times. This chain connects TRBV6-2 or TRBV6-3 to TRBJ2-2, with TRBD1 identical over 9 bases. The CDR3 loop spans 15 amino acids. CDR1 is MNHEY and CDR2 is SVGEGT in the germline V gene. J gave up 6 bases and V 7 bases, and 9 bases lay outside the gene matches. CDR3: CASTRDRAEAGELFF. CDR3 DNA sequence: TGTGCCAGCACCCGGGACAGGGCAGAAGCCGGGGAGCTGTTTTTT.

This clonotype was seen ten or more times. This chain uses TRBV12-1 with TRBJ1-1; the table gives TRBD1 as D, unverified against the DNA. TRBV12-1 is reported as a pseudogene. The CDR3 is 13 residues long. This chain's CDR3 is CASLGPRVSEAFF. The CDR3 nucleotides read TGTGCCAGCTTGGGACCAAGGGTTTCTGAAGCTTTCTTT.

In its sample, this clonotype was seen many times. The chain combines TRBV20-1 with TRBJ1-5, with 7 bases that match TRBD1. V lost 4 bases and J lost 2; bases outside the gene matches: 5. Germline V gives CDR1 DFQATT, CDR2 SNEGSKA (reference sequence). The CDR3 contains 14 residues. As DNA, the CDR3 is TGCAGTGCTACTCGACAGGGCGGCAATCAGCCCCAGCATTTT. Protein: CSATRQGGNQPQHF.

In its sample, this clonotype was seen a few times. This chain connects TRBV2 to TRBJ2-1, with D perhaps assigned TRBD1 or TRBD2 (7 bases each). Trimming removed 10 bases from V and 6 bases from J, with 13 bases in between. Per germline, CDR1 SNHLY and CDR2 FYNNEI. This CDR3 region has 12 residues. The CDR3 region is CAIRGGANEQFF. The DNA of the CDR3 is TGTGCCATCAGGGGGGGTGCCAATGAGCAGTTCTTC.

The table lists this clonotype with many counts. The rearrangement uses TRBV12-3 or TRBV12-4 and TRBJ1-5; D call uncertain. CDR3 length: 13 residues. V shed 5 bases and J shed 6 bases, with 11 bases lying between them. The CDR3 nucleotides are TGTGCCAGCAGTCCGACCCTTGCTCAGCCCCAGCATTTT. Translating gives CASSPTLAQPQHF.

This clonotype was picked up many times. The gene calls are TRBV7-2 and TRBJ1-2; 9 nucleotides line up with TRBD1. With V trimmed by 6 bases and J by 8 bases, 10 bases remained unmatched. Per germline, CDR1 SGHTA and CDR2 FQGNSA. CDR3 length: 14 amino acids. CDR3 amino acids: CASSPGTGRPGYTF. The CDR3 region has the DNA TGTGCCAGCAGTCCCGGGACAGGGCGCCCCGGCTACACCTTC.

This clonotype was detected ten times or more. The V gene is TRBV24-1, the J gene TRBJ2-1, with a possible D match to TRBD1 (5 bases). Germline V gene data show CDR1 as KGHDR and CDR2 as SFDVKD. V lost 1 base to trimming and J lost 3 bases, with 12 bases between them. The CDR3 covers 16 residues. The CDR3 sequence: CATSDFVRAGYNEQFF. The CDR3, as DNA: TGTGCCACCAGTGATTTCGTCAGGGCCGGCTACAATGAGCAGTTCTTC.

At least ten counts were recorded for this clonotype. J is TRBJ2-1 and V is TRBV20-1, with 11 bases fitting TRBD2. CDR1 is DFQATT and CDR2 is SNEGSKA in the germline V gene (reference sequence). There are 16 residues in the CDR3. V shed 5 bases, J shed 0 bases, and the junction held 6 bases outside the gene matches. The CDR3 reads CSAPIAGGTSYNEQFF. The CDR3 DNA follows: TGCAGTGCTCCTATAGCGGGAGGGACCTCCTACAATGAGCAGTTCTTC.

This clonotype has a handful of counts. J is TRBJ2-6 and V is TRBV5-6; D ambiguous. V dropped 3 bases and J dropped 3 bases, with 10 bases sitting between them. CDR1 and CDR2 from the germline V gene are SGHDT and YYEEEE. This CDR3 has 15 residues. CDR3 region: CASSYLLIGANVLTF. The CDR3 DNA follows: TGTGCCAGCAGCTACCTCTTAATTGGGGCCAACGTCCTGACTTTC. The whole variable domain, remainder taken from reference TRBV5-6 and TRBJ2-6, is DAGVTQSPTHLIKTRGQQVTLRCSPKSGHDTVSWYQQALGQGPQFIFQYYEEEERQRGNFPDRFSGHQFPNYSSELNVNALLLGDSALYLCASSYLLIGANVLTFGAGSRLTVL.

This clonotype was counted ten times or more. The chain uses TRBV20-1 and TRBJ2-3, with TRBD2 identical over 9 bases. In germline, CDR1 is DFQATT, CDR2 SNEGSKA (reference sequence). V lost 4 bases and J lost 5; bases outside the gene matches: 7. The CDR3 extends over 14 amino acids. In nucleotides, the CDR3 is TGCAGTGCTAATAGCGGGAGTTCCGGAGATACGCAGTATTTT. It specifies CSANSGSSGDTQYF.

This clonotype was found many times. The chain recombines TRBV7-2 with TRBJ1-1; no reliable D call. The CDR3 is made up of 14 amino acids. Germline V gene lookup returns CDR1 SGHTA and CDR2 FQGNSA. The germline V and J ends were trimmed by 7 bases and 1 base, with 13 bases remaining between them. The DNA for the CDR3 is TGTGCCAGCACCCTTTCCCCCAGGAACACTGAAGCTTTCTTT. This gives the protein CASTLSPRNTEAFF.

Many counts were recorded for this clonotype. V is TRBV7-2 and J is TRBJ2-7, with D perhaps TRBD2 (5 bases). With 5 bases removed from V and 1 base from J, the gap between germline ends came to 15 bases. The CDR3 totals 15 residues. CDR1 and CDR2 from the germline V gene are SGHTA and FQGNSA. CDR3: CASSPSMAQSYEQYF. In DNA form, the CDR3 reads TGTGCCAGCAGCCCTAGCATGGCGCAGTCCTACGAGCAGTACTTC.

This clonotype has a count of ten or more. The V and J genes are TRBV5-1 and TRBJ1-2; tentatively, D is TRBD1 (5 bases). The CDR3 runs to 15 residues. Germline V CDR1 and CDR2: SGHRS, YFSETQ. V gave up 3 bases and J gave up 0 bases, with 12 bases separating them. In DNA, the CDR3 is TGCGCCAGCAGCTGGGGGACCGCAACTAACTATGGCTACACCTTC. Residues: CASSWGTATNYGYTF.